This T cell receptor (beta chain) originates from a study of blood T cells in healthy people across ages. The CDR3 runs to 13 residues. The V gene's germline CDR1 is SGHVS and CDR2 FNYEAQ. In this sample, this clonotype turned up a few times. The authors ran a second PCR of roughly 6 to 12 cycles using a sample-barcoded 5' primer and a J-beta primer mix. Via MiXCR, TCRdb re-called the 5' RACE reads, giving one row per CDR3 protein. The table includes roughly 720,000 distinct CDR3 sequences, less than 70% detected once. The specimen was blood. This receptor was obtained from a man aged 80 or over in good health. V gene TRBV7-6 combines with J gene TRBJ2-4; TRBD1 or TRBD2 may be the D gene (5 bases each). With the DNA end fitting TRBJ2-7 better, the J assignment may be wrong. Written as DNA, the CDR3 is TGTGCCAGCAGCCCCCGGGGACGATACGAGCAGTACTTC. Protein product: CASSPRGRYEQYF.